This T cell receptor beta chain derives from a study of blood T cell repertoires in COVID-19 (TCRdb year 2020). Some background on the complete study: Samples from collaborators originated in the United States, Italy and Spain and spanned both the acute and convalescent phases of COVID-19. The material from the prospective study consisted of cDNA or gDNA derived from T cells, B-cell-depleted T cells, or PBMCs. Subjects who had been exposed to COVID-19, were actively infected with it, or had recovered from it provided the deeply sampled blood TCRbeta repertoires that made up the dataset. The samples were drawn from two sources: the first 160 participants of the ongoing ImmuneRACE study, and some 1,300 subjects contributed by 6 global collaborators. Where HLA class I and class II types were available, the types were taken from metadata supplied by the sample provider, not from assay-based typing. Sample metadata almost always included a de-identified subject ID, COVID-19 status, age in years and sex. The repertoires were made available in a free public database intended to serve as a resource for research on the immune response to SARS-CoV-2. Results the study describes overall, beyond this receptor: The quantity of clinical and demographic metadata differed by source and by participant and was supplied without curation.

Points on this clone: What antigen it recognizes has not been identified. Nothing much larger sits one base from this clone, and base qualities are not available.

Enrolling through a virtual design, the prospective study's participants ranged in age from roughly 18 to 90 years and lived across 24 United States geographic areas. To assign participants to cohorts, the prospective study relied on clinical history that participants themselves reported in a screening survey and a study questionnaire. Mobile phlebotomists in the prospective study collected whole blood, serum and a nasopharyngeal or oropharyngeal swab from every participant. Participants in the prospective study had the option to provide additional blood draws and questionnaires over a roughly 2-month period. Before DNA extraction, blood samples from the prospective study were shipped at room temperature or frozen. The immunoSEQ Assay, a bias-controlled multiplex PCR, was used to amplify TCRbeta CDR3 regions from genomic DNA. Under the source paper's analysis protocol: The number of nucleated cells in each sample was estimated by amplification of reference gene primers within the assay. Sequence reads were collapsed and filtered to measure the absolute abundance of every unique TCRbeta CDR3 rearrangement. For each sample, productive Simpson clonality was calculated as the square root of Simpson's diversity index over productive rearrangements. TCRdb provides this immuneACCESS table in a form limited to in-frame rearrangements. Some clones are lacking; in checked studies, under half of them reflect an unresolved V gene, and why the rest are absent is not known. V, J and clone size are taken as reported in that table, and D and trimming were inferred from the DNA itself. This sample gives 200,000 or so clones in total; about 86% of them show up just once. Jointly, the top ten make up 3% to 4% of the sample.

The germline V gene (reference sequence) gives CDR1 as SEHNR and CDR2 as FQNEAQ. Germline trimming amounts to 1 base on V and 6 bases on J, with 6 as the count of junction bases outside the gene matches. Counted from cysteine to phenylalanine, this CDR3 has 15 amino acids. Only CDR3 DNA remains: 45 bases, in frame from the first base. The source of this sequence is a middle-aged woman with acute COVID-19. Sequencing was performed on PBMCs or T cells enriched from blood (not recorded which). Recombination connected TRBV7-9 to TRBJ2-1; TRBD1 matches 7 bases in the middle. The CDR3 protein sequence reads: CASSLGGTVGNEQFF. The DNA sequence is TGTGCCAGCAGCTTAGGGGGGACAGTGGGCAATGAGCAGTTCTTC.